This entry lists 26 T cell receptor beta chains sequenced from one sample in a study of OX40 agonist ivuxolimab in advanced cancers. Profiling relied on immunoSEQ multiplex PCR, and the TCRdb table lists in-frame clones only, not all of them. The table has roughly 100,000 clones, 87% seen once. The starting material was CD4+ or CD8+ T cells sorted from blood, obtained in a trial of the OX40 agonist ivuxolimab. These receptors all come from an adult with an advanced solid tumor such as melanoma, head and neck, liver or kidney cancer.

The CDR3 nucleotides read TGTGCCAGCAGCCGCCTAACGGGATCCTACAATGAGCAGTTCTTC. It is translated as CASSRLTGSYNEQFF. The rearrangement uses TRBV7-3 and TRBJ2-1, with D possibly matching TRBD2 (5 bases). The CDR3 is 15 residues long. The germline V gene encodes CDR1 SGHTA and CDR2 FQGTGA. Trimming left V 5 bases short and J 1 base short, with 12 bases between. Full variable domain (rest looked up from reference TRBV7-3 and TRBJ2-1): GAGVSQTPSNKVTEKGKYVELRCDPISGHTALYWYRQSLGQGPEFLIYFQGTGAADDSGLPNDRFFAVRPEGSVSTLKIQRTERGDSAVYLCASSRLTGSYNEQFFGPGTRLTVL.

The chain joins TRBV6-1 to TRBJ2-1, with D unresolved. V was cut by 7 bases and J by 10 bases, with 11 bases left in between. The CDR3 has 11 residues. CDR1 and CDR2 from the germline V gene are MNHNS and SASEGT. The chain's CDR3 is CASNRREEQFF. The CDR3 bases are TGTGCCAGCAATCGCCGTGAAGAGCAGTTCTTC.

The rearrangement links TRBV5-1 to TRBJ2-7, with D maybe TRBD1 (5 bases). Germline-derived CDR1 and CDR2 are SGHRS and YFSETQ. V lost 0 bases, J lost 0 bases, and 13 bases lay in between. The CDR3 consists of 16 residues. CDR3 nucleotide sequence: TGCGCCAGCAGCTTGGAGGGGTGGAGTGGCTCCTACGAGCAGTACTTC. Amino acids: CASSLEGWSGSYEQYF.

In its sample, this clone was seen once. V is TRBV27 and J is TRBJ1-1; maybe TRBD1 (6 bases). Germline V CDR1 and CDR2: MNHEY, SMNVEV (reference sequence). Trimming shortened V by 5 bases and J by 5 bases, and 18 bases separated the two germline ends. The CDR3 runs to 15 residues. The CDR3 protein is CASSGGLGAKTEAFF. The DNA of the CDR3 is TGTGCCAGCAGTGGGGGTTTGGGGGCGAAGACTGAAGCTTTCTTT.

In nucleotides, the CDR3 is TGCGCCAGCAGCTTCGGGACTAGCGGGCAAGAGACCCAGTACTTC. This encodes CASSFGTSGQETQYF. The chain recombines TRBV5-1 with TRBJ2-5; TRBD2 matches at 12 bases. The V gene's germline CDR1 is SGHRS and CDR2 YFSETQ. The CDR3 is 15 amino acids. With V trimmed by 2 bases and J by 2 bases, 1 base remained unmatched.

The rearrangement joins TRBV15 to TRBJ1-1, with a tentative D call TRBD1 (6 bases). The CDR3 has 14 residues. Germline assignment: CDR1 LNHNV and CDR2 YYDKDF (reference sequence). Trimming took 7 bases from V and 4 from J, leaving 16 bases between them. In DNA form, the CDR3 reads TGTGCCACCACCCGGGACACCGGCGTCACTGAAGCTTTCTTT. Protein: CATTRDTGVTEAFF.

The gene calls are TRBV27 and TRBJ1-1; a weak D match, TRBD1 (6 bases). Germline-derived CDR1 and CDR2 are MNHEY and SMNVEV (reference sequence). The CDR3 contains 15 residues. Trimming left V 6 bases short and J 0 bases short, with 14 bases between. The CDR3 sequence is CASRTTGTMNTEAFF. CDR3 DNA sequence: TGTGCCAGCAGAACTACAGGGACCATGAACACTGAAGCTTTCTTT.

This chain joins TRBV7-9 and TRBJ1-6, with D possibly being TRBD1 (5 bases). The ends were cut back, 3 bases at V and 5 bases at J, with 14 bases in the middle. The germline V gene encodes CDR1 SEHNR and CDR2 FQNEAQ (reference sequence). The CDR3 length is 16 residues. This chain's CDR3 is CASSLWTSLNNSPLHF. The CDR3 DNA follows: TGTGCCAGCAGCTTGTGGACATCCCTTAATAATTCACCCCTCCACTTT.

This clone has only a few counts. CDR3 in DNA: TGTGCCAGCAGCCAAGTATCAGGGGGTAGCTATGGCTACACCTTC. Its protein is CASSQVSGGSYGYTF. The V gene is TRBV14, the J gene TRBJ1-2, with TRBD1 identical over 7 bases. V trimming: 1 base; J trimming: 4 bases; junction bases outside the gene matches: 6. The CDR3 has 15 residues. In germline, CDR1 is SGHDN, CDR2 FVKESK.

V is TRBV10-3 and J is TRBJ2-3; 7 positions match TRBD1. Germline loops: CDR1 ENHRY, CDR2 SYGVKD. The CDR3 contains 16 residues. The trim removed 3 bases at V and 1 base at J, leaving 7 bases unmatched. CDR3 loop: CAISENLGQGTDTQYF. The CDR3 DNA sequence: TGTGCCATCAGTGAAAACCTCGGACAGGGCACAGATACGCAGTATTTT.

The V and J genes are TRBV7-9 and TRBJ2-2, with 7 bases that match TRBD2. The CDR3 sequence is 15 residues long. The germline CDR1 and CDR2 sequences are SEHNR and FQNEAQ (reference sequence). Losses at the gene ends were 2 bases for V and 4 bases for J; bases not matched to a gene: 4. Here the CDR3 reads CASSLTGRSTGELFF. CDR3 coding DNA: TGTGCCAGCAGCTTAACCGGGAGGAGCACCGGGGAGCTGTTTTTT.

The chain uses TRBV7-9 and TRBJ2-5; D possibly corresponds to TRBD1 (5 bases). Germline CDR1 reads SEHNR; CDR2 reads FQNEAQ (reference sequence). The CDR3 loop spans 18 amino acids. V shed 3 bases and J shed 5 bases, with 25 bases lying between them. In nucleotides, the CDR3 is TGTGCCAGCAGCTTGGGGTTAGGTACGACAGTTCGTTGGGAGACCCAGTACTTC. As protein: CASSLGLGTTVRWETQYF.

For this clone: One junction end disagrees with the germline gene, perhaps due to a read error. This chain uses TRBV18 with TRBJ1-4, with D tentatively TRBD1 (6 bases). Germline CDR1 is KGHSH and CDR2 is LQKENI. The CDR3 is 14 residues long. CDR3 nucleotide sequence: TGTGCCAGCTCTCCACAGGGCTTTAATGAAAAACTGTTTTTT. It translates to CASSPQGFNEKLFF.

This clone was recorded once. The chain carries TRBV5-1 and TRBJ2-1; 8 bases fit TRBD1. The germline CDR1 and CDR2 sequences are SGHRS and YFSETQ. The trim removed 3 bases at V and 3 bases at J, leaving 2 bases unmatched. The CDR3 totals 14 residues. The chain's CDR3 is CASSSTGDYNEQFF. As DNA, the CDR3 is TGCGCCAGCAGCTCGACAGGGGACTACAATGAGCAGTTCTTC.

The rearrangement links TRBV7-9 to TRBJ2-5; possible D gene TRBD1, 6 bases. This CDR3 has 13 amino acids. V was pared by 5 bases and J by 5 bases, with 12 bases between. Germline V lookup: CDR1 SEHNR, CDR2 FQNEAQ (reference sequence). As DNA, the CDR3 is TGTGCCAGCAGCCCACAGAGGGGGGAGACCCAGTACTTC. Amino acid sequence: CASSPQRGETQYF.

The genes are TRBV6-6 and TRBJ2-5, with D possibly being TRBD2 (5 bases). V dropped 7 bases and J dropped 5 bases, with 17 bases sitting between them. The CDR3 runs 14 residues. Germline V lookup: CDR1 MNHNY, CDR2 SVGAGI (reference sequence). In DNA form, the CDR3 reads TGTGCCAGCAAAGGCAGCGGATCTACCGAGACCCAGTACTTC. It translates to CASKGSGSTETQYF.

This clone was observed a few times. The chain uses TRBV11-2 and TRBJ2-5; D might be TRBD2 (6 bases). The CDR3 is 16 amino acids. Germline V gene data show CDR1 as SGHAT and CDR2 as FQNNGV. Trimming stripped 3 bases from V and 5 bases from J, with 19 bases between. The CDR3 here is CASSFWQWDSGETQYF. CDR3 sequence (DNA): TGTGCCAGCAGCTTCTGGCAATGGGACTCCGGGGAGACCCAGTACTTC. Looking up the rest from reference TRBV11-2 and TRBJ2-5 gives the full variable domain: EAGVAQSPRYKIIEKRQSVAFWCNPISGHATLYWYQQILGQGPKLLIQFQNNGVVDDSQLPKDRFSAERLKGVDSTLKIQPAKLEDSAVYLCASSFWQWDSGETQYFGPGTRLLVL.

The rearrangement joins TRBV5-1 to TRBJ2-5; TRBD2 matches at 8 bases. This CDR3 region has 16 residues. CDR1 and CDR2 (germline): SGHRS, YFSETQ. Trimming removed 7 bases from V and 5 bases from J; junction bases left unmatched: 16. The CDR3 protein is CASVQGKAGGGETQYF. CDR3 nucleotides: TGCGCCAGCGTCCAAGGGAAGGCGGGAGGTGGGGAGACCCAGTACTTC.

Remarks on this clone: Within the sample, other DNA sequences also encode this same CDR3. The V call is TRBV29-1, the J call TRBJ2-1, with TRBD1 matching 11 bases. J lost 0 bases, V lost 3 bases, and 10 bases had no gene match. The CDR3 consists of 18 residues. Germline CDR1 and CDR2: SQVTM and ANQGSEA. The CDR3 sequence is CSVEWGQGVLGSYNEQFF. For the CDR3, the DNA is TGCAGCGTTGAGTGGGGACAGGGGGTTCTAGGCTCCTACAATGAGCAGTTCTTC.

The J gene is TRBJ2-3, the V gene TRBV19; 15 bases are a match to TRBD2. The V gene end was trimmed by 2 bases and the J gene end by 4 bases; junction bases not matched to a gene: 10. Germline values: CDR1 LNHDA, CDR2 SQIVND (reference sequence). The CDR3 has 19 amino acids. CDR3: CASSIPGLAGGQPPDTQYF. CDR3 bases: TGTGCCAGTAGTATACCGGGACTAGCGGGGGGTCAGCCCCCAGATACGCAGTATTTT.

The gene calls are TRBV6-5 and TRBJ2-2; no reliable D call. The germline gives CDR1 MNHEY, CDR2 SVGAGI. V was trimmed by 0 bases and J by 1 base, leaving 9 bases between them. This CDR3 has 16 residues. The CDR3 is CASSYSSGLNTGELFF. DNA for the CDR3: TGTGCCAGCAGTTACTCGTCCGGTTTGAACACCGGGGAGCTGTTTTTT.

The genes are TRBV10-1 and TRBJ2-7; tentative D call: TRBD1 (7 bases). Looked up from germline, CDR1 is WNHNN and CDR2 is SYGVQD (reference sequence). Trimming cost V 6 bases and J 1 base, with 16 bases left between them. The CDR3 consists of 15 residues. The CDR3 DNA follows: TGCGCCAGCAGCCTCGGCGGGACAGCGTCCTACGAGCAGTACTTC. It translates to CASSLGGTASYEQYF.

This clone was seen a single time. The chain recombines TRBV5-4 with TRBJ2-5; 10 bases are a match to TRBD2. CDR1 SGHNT and CDR2 YYREEE come from the germline V gene (reference sequence). The CDR3 has 16 amino acids. Trimming at V came to 3 bases and at J to 5 bases, leaving 10 bases not matched to a gene. CDR3: CASSSRAGGPGETQYF. CDR3 sequence (DNA): TGTGCCAGCAGCTCTCGAGCGGGAGGGCCGGGGGAGACCCAGTACTTC.

The genes are TRBV14 and TRBJ2-3; 10 positions agree with TRBD2. Looked up from germline, CDR1 is SGHDN and CDR2 is FVKESK. Trimming at V came to 3 bases and at J to 5 bases, leaving 5 bases not matched to a gene. The CDR3 runs 15 residues. The CDR3 loop is CASSHRASGRDTQYF. The CDR3, as DNA: TGTGCCAGCAGCCATAGGGCTAGCGGGAGAGATACGCAGTATTTT.

The chain links TRBV11-2 to TRBJ2-1, with 11 bases that match TRBD1. The V gene end was trimmed by 2 bases and the J gene end by 7 bases; junction bases not matched to a gene: 4. This CDR3 has 15 amino acids. Germline loops: CDR1 SGHAT, CDR2 FQNNGV. In DNA form, the CDR3 reads TGTGCCAGCAGCTTACGCCGGGACAGGGGGAATGAGCAGTTCTTC. Its protein product is CASSLRRDRGNEQFF.

This sequence joins TRBV9 and TRBJ2-5, with 13 bases aligning to TRBD2. CDR3 length equals 17 residues. The J segment lost 1 base and the V segment lost 0 bases, leaving 3 bases of the junction unmatched. Germline V gene data show CDR1 as SGDLS and CDR2 as YYNGEE. In DNA, the CDR3 is TGTGCCAGCAGCGTAGGACTAGCGGGGGGCCTCCAAGAGACCCAGTACTTC. Residues: CASSVGLAGGLQETQYF.